These 21 T cell receptor beta chains were all obtained from the same sample, sequenced in a study of beta chain features in type 1 diabetes. Study conclusions and caveats: Type 1 diabetes patients had TCRB CDR3s that were shorter (moderately but significantly so) in all four CD4+ subsets.

Since all of the isolated RNA was reverse transcribed, expressed TCRB transcripts were what got sequenced. Here immunoSEQ multiplex PCR was the method, and the copy in TCRdb shows in-frame clones only, minus some. The sample lists about 53,000 clones, approximately 52% occurring once. No antigen is known for these receptors. Sequences were obtained from Tregs from blood. These receptors were obtained from a woman in her thirties or forties with type 1 diabetes.

J is TRBJ2-1 and V is TRBV30; TRBD2 matches 8 bases. J was trimmed by 10 bases and V by 8 bases; bases with no gene match: 10. Germline V gene data show CDR1 as GTSNPN and CDR2 as SVGIG (reference sequence). This CDR3 has 12 residues. The CDR3 region has the DNA TGTGCCGGGGGGGGACTAGTTTGGGAGCAGTTCTTC. It yields the protein CAGGGLVWEQFF.

The CDR3 nucleotides read TGTGCCAGTAATCTCAGGAACACCGGGGAGCTGTTTTTT. Its translation: CASNLRNTGELFF. The rearrangement links TRBV19 to TRBJ2-2; no clear D. The CDR3 extends over 13 amino acids. Germline loops: CDR1 LNHDA, CDR2 SQIVND (reference sequence). Trimming took 7 bases from V and 1 from J, leaving 7 bases between them.

In DNA, the CDR3 is TGTGCCAGCTCACCAGTTACCGGCGGTGGGGGGAATGAGCAGTTCTTC. Its protein product is CASSPVTGGGGNEQFF. This chain connects TRBV18 to TRBJ2-1, with D maybe TRBD2 (6 bases). This CDR3 has 16 residues. CDR1 and CDR2 from the germline V gene are KGHSH and LQKENI. V lost 2 bases to trimming and J lost 7 bases, with 18 bases between them.

The chain employs TRBV27 and TRBJ2-3; 8 nucleotides match TRBD2. Per the germline V gene, CDR1 is MNHEY and CDR2 is SMNVEV (reference sequence). The trim removed 2 bases at V and 3 bases at J, leaving 4 bases unmatched. The CDR3 is 15 residues long. CDR3 nucleotide sequence: TGTGCCAGCAGTTTACGGGGGGGCTGGACAGATACGCAGTATTTT. As protein: CASSLRGGWTDTQYF.

By its share, this clone is large. V usage is TRBV7-6 and J usage is TRBJ1-1; possibly TRBD1 for D (5 bases). V lost 6 bases, J lost 1 base, and 12 bases lay in between. Per the germline V gene, CDR1 is SGHVS and CDR2 is FNYEAQ. CDR3 length: 14 amino acids. The CDR3 spells CASRSGQGNTEAFF. The DNA for the CDR3 is TGTGCCAGCAGGTCCGGGCAGGGGAACACTGAAGCTTTCTTT.

This clone is a singleton in its sample. CDR3 sequence reads: CASSPGTGIAGELFF. The CDR3 nucleotides are TGTGCCAGCAGCCCCGGGACAGGGATTGCCGGGGAGCTGTTTTTT. The rearrangement joins TRBV7-9 to TRBJ2-2; 9 nucleotides line up with TRBD1. From germline, CDR1 is SEHNR and CDR2 FQNEAQ (reference sequence). CDR3 size: 15 residues. After removal of 5 bases from V and 6 bases from J, the junction contained 7 bases not matched to a gene.

The chain carries TRBV7-8 and TRBJ1-1; D is perhaps TRBD1 (5 bases). CDR3 length equals 13 residues. V lost 4 bases to trimming and J lost 5 bases, with 11 bases between them. Germline CDR1 and CDR2: SGHVS and FQNEAQ. The CDR3 loop reads CASSWGPGTEAFF. The CDR3 bases are TGTGCCAGCAGCTGGGGCCCAGGAACTGAAGCTTTCTTT. The whole variable domain, remainder taken from reference TRBV7-8 and TRBJ1-1, is GAGVSQSPRYKVAKRGQDVALRCDPISGHVSLFWYQQALGQGPEFLTYFQNEAQLDKSGLPSDRFFAERPEGSVSTLKIQRTQQEDSAVYLCASSWGPGTEAFFGQGTRLTVV.

This rearrangement joins TRBV30 to TRBJ1-1; 7 positions agree with TRBD1. Germline CDR1 reads GTSNPN; CDR2 reads SVGIG (reference sequence). This CDR3 spans 13 amino acids. Trimming took 2 bases from V and 5 from J; bases not matched to a gene: 5. CDR3 sequence (DNA): TGTGCCTGGAGTTTTACAGGGGAGACTGAAGCTTTCTTT. Its protein product is CAWSFTGETEAFF.

The V and J genes are TRBV9 and TRBJ1-4, with no clear D. In germline, CDR1 is SGDLS, CDR2 YYNGEE. Trimming took 1 base from V and 7 from J, leaving 11 bases between them. This CDR3 comprises 14 residues. CDR3 sequence (DNA): TGTGCCAGCAGCGTAAACCCGACGGGTGAAAAACTGTTTTTT. Translation: CASSVNPTGEKLFF. Combining the CDR3 with reference TRBV9 and TRBJ1-4 gives the whole variable domain DSGVTQTPKHLITATGQRVTLRCSPRSGDLSVYWYQQSLDQGLQFLIQYYNGEERAKGNILERFSAQQFPDLHSELNLSSLELGDSALYFCASSVNPTGEKLFFGSGTQLSVL.

V is TRBV6-6 and J is TRBJ2-4; D uncertain. V lost 7 bases and J 9 bases, leaving 19 bases between the germline ends. This CDR3 contains 14 residues. Germline lookup yields CDR1 MNHNY and CDR2 SVGAGI (reference sequence). CDR3 in amino acids: CASTSLRRLGIQYF. In DNA form, the CDR3 reads TGTGCCAGCACCTCCCTCCGGCGACTCGGCATTCAGTACTTC.

Only one count was recorded for this clone. The chain employs TRBV9 and TRBJ1-4, with 7 bases that match TRBD1. J lost 7 bases, V lost 4 bases, and 10 bases had no gene match. CDR3 length: 15 residues. CDR1 and CDR2 from the germline V gene are SGDLS and YYNGEE. The CDR3 DNA reads as TGTGCCAGCAGCTCAGACAGGGAAGAGGTTGAAAAACTGTTTTTT. It translates to CASSSDREEVEKLFF.

CDR3 protein: CASSLQRGGNSPLHF. DNA of the CDR3: TGTGCCAGCAGCTTGCAGCGCGGGGGCAATTCACCCCTCCACTTT. The gene calls are TRBV7-3 and TRBJ1-6; TRBD1 is a possible D gene (6 bases). The germline gives CDR1 SGHTA, CDR2 FQGTGA. The CDR3 covers 15 residues. V was clipped by 3 bases and J by 7 bases, with 13 bases between them.

The chain couples TRBV7-9 to TRBJ1-1; D remains unclear. The V end was cut by 2 bases, the J end by 1 base, with 11 bases between. CDR3 size: 15 residues. Per germline, CDR1 SEHNR and CDR2 FQNEAQ (reference sequence). CDR3 DNA sequence: TGTGCCAGCAGCTTATCAGGCAATGCGAACACTGAAGCTTTCTTT. Translation gives CASSLSGNANTEAFF.

The chain links TRBV7-2 to TRBJ2-5, with a possible D match to TRBD1 (5 bases). V dropped 1 base and J dropped 5 bases, with 11 bases sitting between them. Germline V gene data show CDR1 as SGHTA and CDR2 as FQGNSA. The CDR3 is 14 residues long. In DNA form, the CDR3 reads TGTGCCAGCAGCTTAGGAAGGGGTCGGGAGACCCAGTACTTC. Its translation: CASSLGRGRETQYF.

The chain uses TRBV6-1 and TRBJ2-7; TRBD1 matches 9 bases. The CDR3 extends over 15 amino acids. The germline gives CDR1 MNHNS, CDR2 SASEGT. V gave up 7 bases and J gave up 3 bases; unmatched junction bases: 10. The CDR3 region is CASTIIGGQGYEQYF. The CDR3 nucleotides read TGTGCCAGCACGATTATTGGGGGACAGGGCTACGAGCAGTACTTC.

In this sample, this clone turned up a few times. The chain carries TRBV29-1 and TRBJ2-3; 9 bases match TRBD1. This CDR3 has 13 amino acids. Germline-derived CDR1 and CDR2 are SQVTM and ANQGSEA. Germline trimming cut 4 bases from V and 6 bases from J; bases unmatched to any gene: 5. The DNA for the CDR3 is TGCAGCGTTGGACAGGGGGGACGGGATACGCAGTATTTT. The encoded protein is CSVGQGGRDTQYF.

Points on this clone: The sample has other DNA sequences that encode this CDR3 too. This chain connects TRBV5-1 to TRBJ1-6; 10 bases agree with TRBD1. Looked up from germline, CDR1 is SGHRS and CDR2 is YFSETQ. The ends lost 3 bases at V and 10 bases at J; junction bases unmatched: 7. The CDR3 is 15 amino acids. The CDR3 region is CASSYLGTGVSPLHF. The DNA for the CDR3 is TGCGCCAGCAGCTACCTAGGGACAGGGGTCTCACCCCTCCACTTT.

This chain connects TRBV6-6 to TRBJ1-4, with a tentative D call TRBD1 (6 bases). Germline values: CDR1 MNHNY, CDR2 SVGAGI (reference sequence). This CDR3 has 14 residues. V lost 5 bases and J 8 bases, leaving 15 bases between the germline ends. The chain's CDR3 is CASSRQETGEKLFF. The CDR3 nucleotides are TGTGCCAGCAGTCGACAGGAAACGGGGGAAAAACTGTTTTTT.

The chain employs TRBV28 and TRBJ1-5, with a tentative D call TRBD1 (6 bases). The V gene's germline CDR1 is MDHEN and CDR2 SYDVKM. V lost 3 bases and J lost 4, with 13 bases in between. CDR3 length: 15 residues. The CDR3: CASSFGGGWNQPQHF. The CDR3 region has the DNA TGTGCCAGCAGTTTTGGGGGCGGTTGGAATCAGCCCCAGCATTTT. Filled out from reference TRBV28 and TRBJ1-5, the complete variable domain reads DVKVTQSSRYLVKRTGEKVFLECVQDMDHENMFWYRQDPGLGLRLIYFSYDVKMKEKGDIPEGYSVSREKKERFSLILESASTNQTSMYLCASSFGGGWNQPQHFGDGTRLSIL.

The chain is built from TRBV10-3 and TRBJ1-2; 8 bases fit TRBD1. V was pared by 7 bases and J by 4 bases, with 17 bases of the junction left unmatched. The CDR3 runs to 17 residues. Looked up from germline, CDR1 is ENHRY and CDR2 is SYGVKD. CDR3 DNA sequence: TGTGCCATCAAGGAGAGGGCAGGGGGCGTACGGGCCTATGGCTACACCTTC. Translated, it gives CAIKERAGGVRAYGYTF.

This sequence joins TRBV7-2 and TRBJ2-2; TRBD2 aligns across 7 bases. CDR1 is SGHTA and CDR2 is FQGNSA in the germline V gene. V was clipped by 1 base and J by 0 bases; unmatched bases: 8. This CDR3 has 18 amino acids. The CDR3 coding sequence is TGTGCCAGCAGCTTAGAGGTACTAGCGCCTGCGAACACCGGGGAGCTGTTTTTT. Its protein product is CASSLEVLAPANTGELFF. The variable domain in full, with the rest retrieved from reference TRBV7-2 and TRBJ2-2, is GAGVSQSPSNKVTEKGKDVELRCDPISGHTALYWYRQSLGQGLEFLIYFQGNSAPDKSGLPSDRFSAERTGGSVSTLTIQRTQQEDSAVYLCASSLEVLAPANTGELFFGEGSRLTVL.